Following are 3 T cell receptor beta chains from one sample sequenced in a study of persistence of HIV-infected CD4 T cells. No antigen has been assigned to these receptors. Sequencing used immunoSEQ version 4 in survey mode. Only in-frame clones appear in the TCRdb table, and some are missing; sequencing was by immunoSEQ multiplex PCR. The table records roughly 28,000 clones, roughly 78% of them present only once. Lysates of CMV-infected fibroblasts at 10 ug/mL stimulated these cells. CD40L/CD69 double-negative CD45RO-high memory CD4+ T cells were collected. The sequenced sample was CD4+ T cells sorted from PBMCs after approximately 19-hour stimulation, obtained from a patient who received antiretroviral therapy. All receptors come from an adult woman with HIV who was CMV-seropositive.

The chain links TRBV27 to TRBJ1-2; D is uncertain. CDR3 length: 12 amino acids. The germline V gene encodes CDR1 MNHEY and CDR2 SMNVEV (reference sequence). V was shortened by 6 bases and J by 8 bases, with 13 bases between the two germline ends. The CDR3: CASRRELEGYTF. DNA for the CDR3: TGTGCCAGCAGGAGGGAACTGGAGGGCTACACCTTC.

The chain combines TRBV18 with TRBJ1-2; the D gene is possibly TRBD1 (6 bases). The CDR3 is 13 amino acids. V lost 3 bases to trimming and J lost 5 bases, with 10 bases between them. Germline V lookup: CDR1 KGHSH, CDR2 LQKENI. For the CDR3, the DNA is TGTGCCAGCTCACCGGACAGCAAGTATGGCTACACCTTC. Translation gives CASSPDSKYGYTF.

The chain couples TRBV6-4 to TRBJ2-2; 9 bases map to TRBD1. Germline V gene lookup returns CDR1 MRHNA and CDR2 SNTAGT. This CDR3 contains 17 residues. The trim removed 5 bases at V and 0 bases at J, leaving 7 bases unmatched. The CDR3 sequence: CASSRSGTGSNTGELFF. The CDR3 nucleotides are TGTGCCAGCAGTCGATCTGGGACAGGGTCGAACACCGGGGAGCTGTTTTTT.